Listed below are T cell receptor beta chains from one sample, sequenced in a study of radiation and T cells in renal cell carcinoma. Generated by immunoSEQ multiplex PCR, the TCRdb table keeps only in-frame clones and is missing some. The sample holds some 150,000 clones, around nine tenths seen once. This material consisted of blood, taken from a patient whose treatment included radiotherapy and nephrectomy. All receptors derive from a woman between 50 and 59 years old with renal cell carcinoma. The CDR3 runs from the conserved cysteine through the conserved F or W. D genes are given only for firm matches. Rows give clone size only sometimes, using once, few, many, or a class for an expanded clone.

>.|TRBD1|TRBV18|TRBJ2-5|16
CAGSPQLQGVAETQYF
TGTGCCGGCTCACCACAACTACAGGGGGTTGCGGAGACCCAGTACTTC
>.|.|TRBV6-5|TRBJ1-5|13
CAISQGFDQPQHF
TGTGCCATCAGCCAGGGATTCGATCAGCCCCAGCATTTT
>.|TRBD1|TRBV2|TRBJ1-2|13
CASSGQGAFGYTF
TGTGCCAGCAGCGGACAGGGGGCGTTCGGCTACACCTTC
>.|TRBD2|TRBV5-1|TRBJ2-1|16
CASSLDEWGLFNEQFF
TGCGCCAGCAGCTTGGATGAATGGGGACTATTCAATGAGCAGTTCTTC
>.|TRBD1|TRBV19|TRBJ1-3|14
CASSMQGALNTIYF
TGTGCCAGTAGTATGCAGGGGGCATTGAACACCATATATTTT
>.|.|TRBV19|TRBJ1-6|14
CASRTGTDYSPLHF
TGTGCCAGCCGCACAGGGACGGATTATTCACCCCTCCACTTT
>once|.|TRBV7-9|TRBJ1-4|16
CASSSWEPATNEKLFF
TGTGCCAGCAGCTCTTGGGAGCCTGCAACTAATGAAAAACTGTTTTTT
>.|TRBD2|TRBV30|TRBJ2-1|14
CAWCSGGDASEQFF
TGTGCCTGGTGTAGCGGGGGGGATGCAAGTGAGCAGTTCTTC
>.|.|TRBV27|TRBJ2-7|14
CASSLKGSSYEQYF
TGTGCCAGCAGTTTAAAAGGCAGCTCCTACGAGCAGTACTTC
>.|.|TRBV9|TRBJ1-1|15
CASSVGSLRGTEAFF
TGTGCCAGCAGCGTTGGGAGCCTTAGGGGCACTGAAGCTTTCTTT
>.|.|TRBV4-3|TRBJ1-2|14
CASSQERGDHGYTF
TGCGCCAGCAGCCAAGAACGGGGGGATCATGGCTACACCTTC
>.|TRBD1|TRBV30|TRBJ1-2|14
CAWSLGTGAYGYTF
TGTGCCTGGAGTCTCGGGACAGGGGCCTATGGCTACACCTTC
>.|.|TRBV6-1|TRBJ2-7|12
CASSPNSYEQYF
TGTGCCAGCAGCCCTAACTCCTACGAGCAGTACTTC
>.|.|TRBV18|TRBJ1-1|13
CASSPVLGTEAFF
TGTGCCAGCTCACCAGTCCTTGGGACTGAAGCTTTCTTT
>once|TRBD2|TRBV7-3|TRBJ2-5|15
CASSLSGSGGETQYF
TGTGCCAGCAGCTTAAGTGGTAGCGGGGGAGAGACCCAGTACTTC
>.|TRBD2|TRBV6-5|TRBJ2-3|14
CASSYSGDTDTQYF
TGTGCCAGCAGTTACAGCGGGGACACAGATACGCAGTATTTT
>.|.|TRBV15|TRBJ1-1|14
CATRPRLGGTEAFF
TGTGCCACCAGACCTAGACTGGGAGGAACTGAAGCTTTCTTT
>.|TRBD2|TRBV9|TRBJ2-7|14
CASSGRTSGGALYF
TGTGCCAGCAGCGGCCGGACTAGCGGGGGGGCCTTGTACTTC
>.|.|TRBV6-1|TRBJ1-2|13
CASSGRSNYGYTF
TGTGCCAGCAGCGGACGGAGTAACTATGGCTACACCTTC
>.|TRBD1|TRBV2|TRBJ1-5|17
CASSEAGGRGLSRPQHF
TGTGCCAGCAGTGAAGCGGGGGGCAGGGGGCTTTCACGGCCCCAGCATTTT
>.|.|TRBV6-1|TRBJ1-2|12
CASSEYTTHSTF
TGTGCCAGCAGTGAATATACAACCCATAGCACCTTC
>few|TRBD1|TRBV2|TRBJ1-5|16
CASSEALWDRGPPQHF
TGTGCCAGCAGTGAAGCGCTTTGGGACAGGGGTCCGCCCCAGCATTTT
>.|TRBD1|TRBV6-6|TRBJ1-5|14
CSTYRGYSNQPQHF
TGTTCAACTTACAGGGGGTATAGCAATCAGCCCCAGCATTTT
>.|.|TRBV4-1|TRBJ1-1|17
CASSPVPRGSRNTEAFF
TGCGCCAGCAGCCCTGTCCCCAGAGGTTCACGGAACACTGAAGCTTTCTTT
>once|.|TRBV30|TRBJ1-2|12
CAWKSDRQDYTF
TGTGCCTGGAAATCCGACAGGCAGGACTACACCTTC
>once|.|TRBV28|TRBJ2-2|13
CASSLWVVGELFF
TGTGCCAGCAGCCTATGGGTTGTCGGGGAGCTGTTTTTT
>.|.|TRBV6-6|TRBJ2-1|14
CASSYDTVNNEQFF
TGTGCCAGCAGTTATGACACAGTTAACAATGAGCAGTTCTTC
>.|TRBD2|TRBV6-6|TRBJ2-1|11
CAIGTNFEQFF
TGTGCCATAGGGACTAATTTTGAGCAGTTCTTC
>.|.|TRBV19|TRBJ1-5|13
CASSIRGNQPQHF
TGTGCCAGTAGTATTCGGGGCAATCAGCCCCAGCATTTT
>.|.|TRBV4-2|TRBJ2-3|14
CASSQDRDRDTQYF
TGTGCCAGCAGCCAAGATCGAGACAGGGATACGCAGTATTTT
>.|TRBD1|TRBV19|TRBJ2-1|16
CASSRDRGKSYNEQFF
TGTGCCAGTAGTCGGGACAGGGGCAAGTCTTACAATGAGCAGTTCTTC
>.|.|TRBV28|TRBJ1-2|16
CASSLVGTALRGGYTF
TGTGCCAGCAGTTTAGTTGGGACTGCCCTTAGGGGGGGCTACACCTTC
>.|.|TRBV2|TRBJ1-4|15
CASTKSGTDNEKLFF
TGTGCCAGCACCAAATCGGGGACGGACAATGAAAAACTGTTTTTT
>.|.|TRBV29-1|TRBJ1-2|12
CSVDTSNYGYTF
TGCAGCGTCGATACATCTAACTATGGCTACACCTTC
>.|.|TRBV4-3|TRBJ1-1|16
CASSQDLGEGNTEAFF
TGCGCCAGCAGCCAAGATCTCGGGGAGGGGAACACTGAAGCTTTCTTT
>.|.|TRBV19|TRBJ2-2|14
CVSWAGLATGELFF
TGTGTCTCTTGGGCAGGGCTCGCCACCGGGGAGCTGTTTTTT
>.|.|TRBV5-1|TRBJ2-7|13
CASSRSGPYEQYF
TGCGCCAGCAGTCGAAGCGGCCCCTACGAGCAGTACTTC
>.|.|TRBV5-4|TRBJ1-5|16
CASSIAGSRGNQPQHF
TGTGCCAGCAGCATTGCCGGATCCCGTGGCAATCAGCCCCAGCATTTT
>.|TRBD1|TRBV6-5|TRBJ1-5|15
CASSIGTGTGQPQHF
TGTGCCAGCAGTATCGGAACAGGGACAGGACAGCCCCAGCATTTT
>.|.|TRBV30|TRBJ1-5|15
CAWSSDNARNQPQHF
TGTGCCTGGAGTTCAGACAACGCCAGGAATCAGCCCCAGCATTTT
>.|.|TRBV5-1|TRBJ2-2|15
CASRWTVSEGGELFF
TGCGCCAGCAGGTGGACAGTGTCGGAGGGCGGGGAGCTGTTTTTT
>once|TRBD1|TRBV9|TRBJ2-6|16
CASSVQGAYGANVLTF
TGTGCCAGCAGCGTCCAGGGGGCCTATGGGGCCAACGTCCTGACTTTC
>.|.|TRBV2|TRBJ1-1|14
CASFAWGMNTEAFF
TGTGCCAGCTTTGCCTGGGGCATGAACACTGAAGCTTTCTTT
>.|TRBD1|TRBV6-5|TRBJ1-5|14
CASSRDRGNQPQHF
TGTGCCAGCAGTCGGGACAGGGGCAATCAGCCCCAGCATTTT
>.|.|TRBV5-4|TRBJ1-6|14
CASSLGHSNSPLHF
TGTGCCAGCAGCCTGGGACATTCTAATTCACCCCTCCACTTT
>.|.|TRBV2|TRBJ2-3|15
CASILVLGAGDTQYF
TGTGCCAGCATCCTGGTTTTGGGGGCAGGAGATACGCAGTATTTT
>.|.|TRBV4-1|TRBJ1-3|14
CASSQEKAGNTIYF
TGCGCCAGCAGCCAAGAGAAGGCGGGAAACACCATATATTTT
>.|TRBD1|TRBV9|TRBJ1-1|16
CASSPQMPGQGTEAFF
TGTGCCAGCAGCCCCCAAATGCCGGGACAGGGAACTGAAGCTTTCTTT
>.|.|TRBV6-5|TRBJ1-1|15
CASSYSAGVATEAFF
TGTGCCAGCAGTTACTCAGCAGGGGTGGCCACTGAAGCTTTCTTT
>.|.|TRBV9|TRBJ2-2|15
CASRSSGGFTGELFF
TGTGCCAGCAGGTCAAGTGGGGGTTTTACCGGGGAGCTGTTTTTT
>once|TRBD1|TRBV6-6|TRBJ2-7|15
CASSKPGQGAGEQYF
TGTGCCAGCAGTAAACCGGGACAGGGGGCCGGCGAGCAGTACTTC
>.|.|TRBV5-6|TRBJ2-7|15
CASSLLSGSSYEQYF
TGTGCCAGCAGCTTGCTCTCTGGGAGCTCCTACGAGCAGTACTTC
>.|.|TRBV9|TRBJ2-7|15
CASSPNPGVSYEQYF
TGTGCCAGCAGCCCAAACCCAGGGGTTTCCTACGAGCAGTACTTC
>.|.|TRBV6-6|TRBJ1-5|12
CASSSLNQPQHF
TGTGCCAGCAGTTCCCTAAATCAGCCCCAGCATTTT
>.|.|TRBV5-5|TRBJ1-2|11
CASSSRLGYTF
TGTGCCAGCAGTTCGAGGCTGGGCTACACCTTC
>.|.|TRBV19|TRBJ1-4|16
CASSRPGGATNEKLFF
TGTGCCAGTAGTCGCCCTGGGGGAGCAACTAATGAAAAACTGTTTTTT
>.|TRBD1|TRBV11-1|TRBJ2-7|16
CASSSEAGTGPYEQYF
TGTGCCAGCAGCTCGGAGGCAGGGACAGGGCCCTACGAGCAGTACTTC
>.|TRBD1|TRBV7-9|TRBJ2-7|14
CASSSQQGAYEQYF
TGTGCCAGCAGCTCCCAGCAGGGGGCCTACGAGCAGTACTTC
>.|.|TRBV19|TRBJ1-4|14
CASRSTVGNEKLFF
TGTGCCAGTAGGTCTACGGTGGGGAATGAAAAACTGTTTTTT
>.|.|TRBV10-3|TRBJ1-2|12
CAISETVYGYTF
TGTGCCATCAGTGAGACAGTCTATGGCTACACCTTC